This TCR beta chain was observed in a study of shared clonotypes between healthy human individuals. CDR1 is PRHDT and CDR2 is FYEKMQ in the germline V gene (reference sequence). This CDR3 has 15 amino acids. V lost 5 bases and J lost 3; bases outside the gene matches: 8. Terminally differentiated effector memory CD45RA+ cells were left out of the naive CD8 fraction, which was CD45RO-negative and positively selected for CCR7. Healthy HIV-negative adults with no recent acute infections or vaccinations were recruited as donors. The deep-level immunoSEQ assay was used. Genomic DNA belonging to each subset was distributed in equal measure over several immunoSEQ plates. DNA at 200 ng, about 30,000 T cell genomes, went into sorted-subset replicate PCRs. Profiled with immunoSEQ multiplex PCR; TCRdb holds only in-frame clones, not every one. This repertoire shows roughly 2 million clones, 85% to 95% found once; its top ten account for roughly 1%.

V usage is TRBV13 and J usage is TRBJ2-3, with 7 nucleotides matching TRBD2. This receptor was taken from a young man in good health. The source material was naive CD8+ T cells sorted from blood. The CDR3 sequence: CASSPREGLTDTQYF. The CDR3 DNA is TGTGCCAGCAGCCCTAGGGAGGGGTTGACAGATACGCAGTATTTT.